The entry that follows covers one T cell receptor (beta chain) sequence. Antigen specificity is unknown. The assay was immunoSEQ multiplex PCR, and TCRdb's table has in-frame clones only and misses some. The data contain approximately 94,000 clones, approximately 91% of them singletons. These data originate in a study of T cell responses to AZD1222 COVID-19 vaccine. CDR1 is SGDLS, CDR2 YYNGEE, per germline. This CDR3 is 16 amino acids long. V lost 0 bases and J lost 2, with 15 bases in between. Notes on the study in general: Unmutated variant regions reportedly attract nearly half of all spike-specific TCRs. Vaccination with two AZD1222 doses was followed by a rise in Spike-specific TCR breadth and depth.

This chain connects TRBV9 to TRBJ2-7, with D perhaps TRBD1 (6 bases). The specimen was peripheral blood, collected on day 0 of AZD1222 vaccination. This TCR was sampled from an adult in good health. CDR3 protein: CASSVGPGPGAYEQYF. The CDR3 DNA reads TGTGCCAGCAGCGTAGGCCCCGGGCCAGGGGCCTACGAGCAGTACTTC.